This TCR beta chain was sequenced during a study of T cells after yellow fever vaccination. Study overall: Those fractions that held only low numbers of cells were prepared using the SMART-Seq v4 Ultra Low Input RNA kit.

5'RACE template switching produced TCR cDNA carrying a universal primer site and UMIs. TCRdb recomputed calls from the 5' RACE reads with MiXCR, one row per CDR3 protein. The table records a few hundred thousand distinct CDR3 sequences, about 3.9% of them present only once. The ends were cut back, 5 bases at V and 0 bases at J, with 14 bases in the middle. CDR1 and CDR2 from the germline V gene are DFQATT and SNEGSKA (reference sequence). The CDR3 sequence is 15 residues long. Notes on the study in general: Post-booster repertoires again held most primary-vaccination clones (roughly 96% CD4, 88% CD8). Relatively few clonotypes were ones that appeared in both CD4 and CD8 compartments.

This clonotype was recorded at least ten times. Its matching antigen is unknown. This chain connects TRBV20-1 to TRBJ1-5; D perhaps matches TRBD1 (5 bases). The material sequenced was PBMCs, taken 15 days after the yellow fever booster vaccination. The receptor's source is a man aged 18-30 years who received the YFV17D yellow fever vaccine. CDR3 region: CSAEWDRYSNQPQHF. CDR3 nucleotide sequence: TGCAGTGCTGAATGGGACCGCTATAGCAATCAGCCCCAGCATTTT.